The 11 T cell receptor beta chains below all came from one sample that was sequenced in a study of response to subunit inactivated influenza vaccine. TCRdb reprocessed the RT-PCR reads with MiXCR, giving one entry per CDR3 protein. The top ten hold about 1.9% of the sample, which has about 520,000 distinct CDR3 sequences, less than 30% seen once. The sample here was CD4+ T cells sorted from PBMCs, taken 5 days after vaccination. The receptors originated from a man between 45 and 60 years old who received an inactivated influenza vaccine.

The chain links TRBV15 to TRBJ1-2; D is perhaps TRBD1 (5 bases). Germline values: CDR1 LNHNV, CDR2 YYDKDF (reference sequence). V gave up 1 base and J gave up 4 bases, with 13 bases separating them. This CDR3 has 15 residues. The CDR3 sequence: CATSRAVGQVYGYTF. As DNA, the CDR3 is TGTGCCACCAGCAGAGCTGTGGGGCAGGTCTATGGCTACACCTTC.

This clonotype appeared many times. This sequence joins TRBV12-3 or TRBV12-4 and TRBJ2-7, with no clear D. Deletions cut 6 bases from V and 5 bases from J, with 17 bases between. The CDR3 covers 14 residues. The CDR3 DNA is TGTGCCAGCAGCTTGCTCGTTGAATTTGACGAGCAGTACTTC. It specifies CASSLLVEFDEQYF.

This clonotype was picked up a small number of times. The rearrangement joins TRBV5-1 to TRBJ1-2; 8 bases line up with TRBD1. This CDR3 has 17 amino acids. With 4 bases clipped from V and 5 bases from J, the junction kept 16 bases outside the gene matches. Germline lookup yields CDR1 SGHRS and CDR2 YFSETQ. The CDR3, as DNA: TGCGCCAGCAGCCCTAACCCGGGACAGGAGGCACGATATGGCTACACCTTC. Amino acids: CASSPNPGQEARYGYTF.

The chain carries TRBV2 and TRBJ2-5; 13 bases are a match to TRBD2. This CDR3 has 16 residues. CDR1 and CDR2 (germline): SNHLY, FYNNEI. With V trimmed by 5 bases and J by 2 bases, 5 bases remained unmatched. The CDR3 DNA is TGTGCCAGCAGTCCGGGACTAGCGGGATCACAAGAGACCCAGTACTTC. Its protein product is CASSPGLAGSQETQYF.

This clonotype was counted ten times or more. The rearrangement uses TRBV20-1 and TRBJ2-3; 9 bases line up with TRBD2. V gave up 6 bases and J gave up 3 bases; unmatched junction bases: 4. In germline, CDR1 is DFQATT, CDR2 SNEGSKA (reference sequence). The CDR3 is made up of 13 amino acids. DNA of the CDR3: TGCAGTGCCCGCGGGGGGGGTACAGATACGCAGTATTTT. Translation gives CSARGGGTDTQYF.

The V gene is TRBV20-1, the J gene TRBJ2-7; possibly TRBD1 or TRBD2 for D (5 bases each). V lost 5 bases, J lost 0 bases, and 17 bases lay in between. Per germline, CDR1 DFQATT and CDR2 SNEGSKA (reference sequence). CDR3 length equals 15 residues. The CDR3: CSAPPPPGTSYEQYF. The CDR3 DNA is TGCAGTGCTCCCCCTCCCCCAGGGACCTCCTACGAGCAGTACTTC.

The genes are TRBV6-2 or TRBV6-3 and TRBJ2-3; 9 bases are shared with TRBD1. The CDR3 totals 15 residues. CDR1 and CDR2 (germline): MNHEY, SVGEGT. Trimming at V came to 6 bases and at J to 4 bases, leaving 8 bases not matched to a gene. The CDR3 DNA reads TGTGCCAGCAGCCCCGGGACAGGGATCGCAGATACGCAGTATTTT. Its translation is CASSPGTGIADTQYF.

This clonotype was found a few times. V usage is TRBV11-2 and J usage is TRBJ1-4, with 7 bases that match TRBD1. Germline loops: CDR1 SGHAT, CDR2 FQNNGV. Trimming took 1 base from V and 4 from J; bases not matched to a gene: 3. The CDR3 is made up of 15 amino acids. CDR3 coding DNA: TGTGCCAGCAGCTTAGCGGGACAGAATAATGAAAAACTGTTTTTT. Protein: CASSLAGQNNEKLFF.

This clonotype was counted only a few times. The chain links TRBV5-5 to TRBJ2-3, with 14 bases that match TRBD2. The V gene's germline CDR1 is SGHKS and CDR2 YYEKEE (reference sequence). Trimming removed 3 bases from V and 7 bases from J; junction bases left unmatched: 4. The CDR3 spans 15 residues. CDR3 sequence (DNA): TGTGCCAGCAGCTGGGGACTAGCGGGAGCTAATACGCAGTATTTT. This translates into CASSWGLAGANTQYF.

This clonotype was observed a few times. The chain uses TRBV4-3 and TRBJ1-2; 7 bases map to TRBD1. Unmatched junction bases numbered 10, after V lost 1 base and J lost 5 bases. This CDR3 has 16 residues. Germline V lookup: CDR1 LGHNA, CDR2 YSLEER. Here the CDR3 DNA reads TGCGCCAGCAGCCAAGGGGGCCGGACAGGCGAATATGGCTACACCTTC. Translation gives CASSQGGRTGEYGYTF.

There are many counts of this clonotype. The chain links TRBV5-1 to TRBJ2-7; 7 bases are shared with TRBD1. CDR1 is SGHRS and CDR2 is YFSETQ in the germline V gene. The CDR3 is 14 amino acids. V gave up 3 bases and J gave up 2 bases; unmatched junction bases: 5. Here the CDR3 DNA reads TGCGCCAGCAGCTCATCGACAGGGACCTACGAGCAGTACTTC. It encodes CASSSSTGTYEQYF.